The next 8 T cell receptor beta chains were all read from a single sample in a study of blood T cell repertoires in COVID-19. The assay was immunoSEQ multiplex PCR, and TCRdb's table has in-frame clones only and misses some. The table records about 180,000 clones, around 83% of them present only once. Sample: peripheral blood. The origin of the receptors is a woman aged 30 to 39 with active or convalescent COVID-19.

This clone came up a few times. The chain combines TRBV9 with TRBJ1-5, with D possibly matching TRBD1 (6 bases). Looked up from germline, CDR1 is SGDLS and CDR2 is YYNGEE. V gave up 4 bases and J gave up 6 bases, with 14 bases separating them. This CDR3 has 14 residues. CDR3 DNA: TGTGCCAGCAGCCCTACAGGGAAAGGTCAGCCCCAGCATTTT. It codes for CASSPTGKGQPQHF. Full variable domain (rest looked up from reference TRBV9 and TRBJ1-5): DSGVTQTPKHLITATGQRVTLRCSPRSGDLSVYWYQQSLDQGLQFLIQYYNGEERAKGNILERFSAQQFPDLHSELNLSSLELGDSALYFCASSPTGKGQPQHFGDGTRLSIL.

The rearrangement joins TRBV19 to TRBJ1-1, with TRBD1 as a possible D gene (6 bases). CDR1 is LNHDA, CDR2 SQIVND, per germline (reference sequence). This CDR3 is 16 amino acids long. Trimming stripped 8 bases from V and 0 bases from J, with 19 bases between. CDR3 sequence (DNA): TGTGCCAGTGTCAGGGGCCCTAACTTCATGAACACTGAAGCTTTCTTT. This gives the protein CASVRGPNFMNTEAFF. The full variable domain, in which reference TRBV19 and TRBJ1-1 provide the parts outside the CDR3, is DGGITQSPKYLFRKEGQNVTLSCEQNLNHDAMYWYRQDPGQGLRLIYYSQIVNDFQKGDIAEGYSVSREKKESFPLTVTSAQKNPTAFYLCASVRGPNFMNTEAFFGQGTRLTVV.

The chain links TRBV29-1 to TRBJ1-1; the D gene is possibly TRBD1 (5 bases). The CDR3 is 13 residues long. Trimming removed 5 bases from V and 4 bases from J, with 14 bases in between. CDR1 is SQVTM, CDR2 ANQGSEA, per germline. DNA for the CDR3: TGCAGCGTTTCGGGGGGACGGGGCACTGAAGCTTTCTTT. This sequence encodes CSVSGGRGTEAFF.

The gene calls are TRBV5-1 and TRBJ2-2, with D unresolved. The CDR3 is 11 amino acids. V was shortened by 6 bases and J by 4 bases, with 4 bases between the two germline ends. Germline V gene sequence: CDR1 SGHRS, CDR2 YFSETQ. For the CDR3, the DNA is TGCGCCAGCACCATCACCGGGGAGCTGTTTTTT. Amino acids: CASTITGELFF.

The genes are TRBV11-2 and TRBJ2-3; D is uncertain. CDR3 length equals 12 residues. The ends were cut back, 1 base at V and 5 bases at J, with 4 bases in the middle. From germline, CDR1 is SGHAT and CDR2 FQNNGV. The chain's CDR3 is CASSLVKDTQYF. CDR3 DNA: TGTGCCAGCAGCTTAGTCAAAGATACGCAGTATTTT.

This chain uses TRBV19 with TRBJ1-5; D is possibly TRBD1 (6 bases). This CDR3 comprises 16 residues. V was trimmed by 5 bases and J by 6 bases, leaving 20 bases between them. Germline V CDR1 and CDR2: LNHDA, SQIVND (reference sequence). CDR3 coding DNA: TGTGCCAGTAGTTCAACCCGCAGGGGTGGGGGTCAGCCCCAGCATTTT. Translated, it gives CASSSTRRGGGQPQHF.

The J gene is TRBJ1-5, the V gene TRBV6-1; D possibly corresponds to TRBD1 (5 bases). The CDR3 is 15 residues long. Trimming removed 2 bases from V and 4 bases from J, with 12 bases in between. Germline V lookup: CDR1 MNHNS, CDR2 SASEGT. The CDR3 nucleotides are TGTGCCAGCAGTGAACGGCGACAGTCGAATCAGCCCCAGCATTTT. Protein sequence: CASSERRQSNQPQHF.

The V call is TRBV10-2, the J call TRBJ2-5; TRBD2 is a possible D gene (6 bases). The CDR3 sequence is 14 residues long. The germline V and J ends were trimmed by 6 bases and 1 base, with 12 bases remaining between them. In germline, CDR1 is WSHSY, CDR2 SAAADI. DNA for the CDR3: TGCGCCAGCAGGGCAGCGGGTGTCCAAGAGACCCAGTACTTC. It yields the protein CASRAAGVQETQYF.